A single sample gave rise to the 21 T cell receptor beta chains below, sequenced in a study of read filtering for tumor transcriptome and immune sequencing. The library was built from 400 to 500 ng RNA with molecular barcoded adaptors for alpha/delta and beta/gamma chains. TCRdb redid the calling of the reads with MiXCR, one entry per CDR3 protein. The sample shows roughly 60,000 distinct CDR3 sequences, under 25% of them seen only once. Source material: a population of CD138-negative cells sorted from bone marrow. The receptors originated from a donor at least 40 years old with multiple myeloma.

Worth noting for this clonotype: As the CDR3 is not closed by the conserved phenylalanine or tryptophan, this likely results from a read error. The chain employs TRBV19 and TRBJ2-2; D remains unclear. The CDR3 is 14 amino acids. The ends were cut back, 6 bases at V and 3 bases at J, with 11 bases in the middle. Germline lookup yields CDR1 LNHDA and CDR2 SQIVND (reference sequence). The CDR3 spells CASRVGRDTGELFS. The DNA of the CDR3 is TGTGCCAGTAGAGTCGGGCGCGACACCGGGGAGCTGTTTTCT.

This clonotype turned up a few times. The rearrangement uses TRBV28 and TRBJ1-2; tentatively, D is TRBD1 (6 bases). CDR1 and CDR2 from the germline V gene are MDHEN and SYDVKM. The V gene lost 4 bases and the J gene lost 8 bases, with 14 bases spanning the gap. The CDR3 contains 13 residues. The CDR3 DNA is TGTGCCAGCAGTTCCCAAACAGGGTTCGGCTACACCTTC. Translation: CASSSQTGFGYTF.

Comments on this clonotype: This may be a read error, as it is one base from a much larger clone. In this CDR3 the conserved last residue, phenylalanine or tryptophan, is missing, so a read error is likely. The DNA is omitted, as the CDR3 cannot be located on it reliably, and the CDR3 follows TCRdb's listing. V and J are TRBV5-6 and TRBJ2-7; the DNA was not used to check the table's D call, TRBD1. Counting both end residues, the CDR3 totals 11 amino acids. Germline loops: CDR1 SGHDT, CDR2 YYEEEE. CDR3 sequence: CASSKGPGGDC.

For this clonotype: Its ends do not fully match the called genes, so a read error is possible. This chain links TRBV12-3 or TRBV12-4 with TRBJ2-7, with a weak D call TRBD2 (6 bases). The CDR3 is made up of 16 amino acids. This CDR3 reads CASSLVGGASSYGQYF. CDR3 DNA sequence: TGTGCCAGCAGTTTAGTCGGAGGGGCCAGCTCCTACGGGCAGTACTTC.

Ten or more counts support this clonotype. The V and J genes are TRBV5-6 and TRBJ1-2; perhaps TRBD1 as D (5 bases). V shed 0 bases and J shed 2 bases, with 11 bases lying between them. From germline, CDR1 is SGHDT and CDR2 YYEEEE. CDR3 length: 15 amino acids. DNA of the CDR3: TGTGCCAGCAGCTTGGTCGGCAGGGACAACTATGGCTACACCTTC. Protein sequence: CASSLVGRDNYGYTF.

This clonotype was seen at least ten times. This rearrangement joins TRBV29-1 to TRBJ2-1; 9 nucleotides align to TRBD2. J was trimmed by 6 bases and V by 8 bases; bases with no gene match: 17. Germline V gives CDR1 SQVTM, CDR2 ANQGSEA. The CDR3 sequence is 16 residues long. Written as DNA, the CDR3 is TGCAGCCCCGACTCGCGAGGCGGGAGGGCCATCAATGAGCAGTTCTTC. Residues: CSPDSRGGRAINEQFF.

Points on this clonotype: A much larger clone differs from this one at a single base, so this may be a read error. V and J are TRBV5-1 and TRBJ2-3; the D is unclear. This CDR3 is 15 amino acids long. The V and J ends lost 5 bases and 4 bases respectively, with 17 bases between them. Germline CDR1 is SGHRS and CDR2 is YFSETQ. In DNA form, the CDR3 reads TGCGCCAGCAGTCCTGGGTTCAGATCGGCAGATACGCAGTATTTT. Its protein is CASSPGFRSADTQYF. Filled out from reference TRBV5-1 and TRBJ2-3, the complete variable domain reads KAGVTQTPRYLIKTRGQQVTLSCSPISGHRSVSWYQQTPGQGLQFLFEYFSETQRNKGNFPGRFSGRQFSNSRSEMNVSTLELGDSALYLCASSPGFRSADTQYFGPGTRLTVL.

In its sample, this clonotype was seen many times. This chain joins TRBV9 and TRBJ2-6, with 9 nucleotides matching TRBD1. Germline loops: CDR1 SGDLS, CDR2 YYNGEE. This CDR3 spans 22 amino acids. J lost 2 bases, V lost 3 bases, and 21 bases had no gene match. CDR3 nucleotides: TGTGCCAGCAGCGCATCAACGGGACAGGGTATTGTGGGGGGGGCTGGGGCCAACGTCCTGACTTTC. Translation gives CASSASTGQGIVGGAGANVLTF.

This clonotype turned up a few times. This sequence joins TRBV20-1 and TRBJ1-1; D remains unclear. The CDR3 contains 15 residues. CDR1 is DFQATT, CDR2 SNEGSKA, per germline (reference sequence). V was trimmed by 4 bases and J by 0 bases, leaving 15 bases between them. This chain's CDR3 is CSAKRVFELNTEAFF. The CDR3 region has the DNA TGCAGTGCTAAGCGGGTTTTTGAGTTGAACACTGAAGCTTTCTTT.

The chain combines TRBV3-1 with TRBJ1-3; no clear D. From germline, CDR1 is LGHDT and CDR2 YNNKEL (reference sequence). CDR3 length: 15 residues. Trimming pared 2 bases from V and 4 bases from J, leaving 12 bases between. The DNA of the CDR3 is TGTGCCAGCAGCCAAAGTTTAGGGTACGGAAACACCATATATTTT. It translates to CASSQSLGYGNTIYF.

In its sample, this clonotype was seen many times. V gene TRBV30 combines with J gene TRBJ2-1, with no clear D. The CDR3 is made up of 16 amino acids. Trimming took 0 bases from V and 0 from J, leaving 12 bases between them. From germline, CDR1 is GTSNPN and CDR2 SVGIG (reference sequence). The CDR3 region has the DNA TGTGCCTGGAGTGTAAAGGAAACCGGCTCCTACAATGAGCAGTTCTTC. It specifies CAWSVKETGSYNEQFF.

A word on this clonotype: This may be a read error: a much more frequent sequence differs by one nucleotide. The chain carries TRBV28 and TRBJ1-5; unclear D gene. V lost 8 bases and J lost 0, with 8 bases in between. This CDR3 region has 13 residues. CDR1 and CDR2 from the germline V gene are MDHEN and SYDVKM. CDR3 sequence: CASATDSNQPQHF. For the CDR3, the DNA is TGTGCCAGCGCAACAGATAGCAATCAGCCCCAGCATTTT.

This clonotype was seen a few times. A single base separates this from a much larger clone, so it may be a read error. This chain uses TRBV6-1 with TRBJ2-5; D remains ambiguous. The length of the CDR3 is 14 residues. V was cut by 6 bases and J by 2 bases, with 13 bases left in between. CDR1 is MNHNS, CDR2 SASEGT, per germline. CDR3 DNA: TGTGCCAGCAGAAACCTTCCGGTGCAAGAGACCCAGTACTTC. It yields the protein CASRNLPVQETQYF.

Points on this clonotype: Possible read error: a much larger clone is one base away. The chain carries TRBV29-1 and TRBJ1-2; D gene unclear. V lost 5 bases and J 8 bases, leaving 9 bases between the germline ends. Germline V gene data show CDR1 as SQVTM and CDR2 as ANQGSEA. The CDR3 consists of 10 residues. CDR3 sequence (DNA): TGCAGCGTTCACCGGGCGGGCTACACCTTC. The encoded protein is CSVHRAGYTF.

This clonotype has just a few counts. The J gene is TRBJ1-5, the V gene TRBV9; D is possibly TRBD1 (6 bases). V lost 4 bases and J 2 bases, leaving 13 bases between the germline ends. Germline CDR1 is SGDLS and CDR2 is YYNGEE. The CDR3 is 15 residues long. This CDR3 reads CASSPGQMGNQPQHF. The CDR3 DNA follows: TGTGCCAGCAGCCCCGGACAGATGGGCAATCAGCCCCAGCATTTT.

This clonotype was observed many times. The gene calls are TRBV7-2 and TRBJ1-1, with D perhaps matching TRBD1 (5 bases). The J call may be in error: the DNA end matches TRBJ1-6 better. From germline, CDR1 is SGHTA and CDR2 FQGNSA. This CDR3 region has 13 residues. The CDR3 region has the DNA TGTGCCAGCAGCCTCTCGGGGGGAGGACCCCTCCACTTT. Translation: CASSLSGGGPLHF.

Many counts were recorded for this clonotype. The chain couples TRBV20-1 to TRBJ2-7; D unclear. Germline CDR1 DFQATT, CDR2 SNEGSKA (reference sequence). The CDR3 totals 12 residues. CDR3 sequence reads: CSQPGRGYEQYF. The CDR3 coding sequence is TGCAGCCAACCAGGTCGAGGCTACGAGCAGTACTTC.

In its sample, this clonotype was seen many times. The chain carries TRBV10-3 and TRBJ1-1; D not certain. Between the trimmed V and J ends, which lost 2 bases and 2 bases, there was a span of 9 bases. The CDR3 runs 14 residues. The germline V gene encodes CDR1 ENHRY and CDR2 SYGVKD. In DNA form, the CDR3 reads TGTGCCATCAGTGAGAAGGGAGAAAACACTGAAGCTTTCTTT. The encoded protein is CAISEKGENTEAFF.

The chain recombines TRBV20-1 with TRBJ2-2, with TRBD1 as a possible D gene (5 bases). The CDR3 extends over 16 amino acids. The germline gives CDR1 DFQATT, CDR2 SNEGSKA (reference sequence). The germline V and J ends were trimmed by 0 bases and 2 bases, with 13 bases remaining between them. The CDR3 reads CSARDLLDSNTGELFF. Here the CDR3 DNA reads TGCAGTGCTAGAGACCTCCTCGACAGCAACACCGGGGAGCTGTTTTTT.

The sample holds many counts of this clonotype. The chain is built from TRBV5-6 and TRBJ2-3; 10 bases fit TRBD1. Germline CDR1 SGHDT, CDR2 YYEEEE. V gave up 3 bases and J gave up 3 bases; unmatched junction bases: 4. The CDR3 consists of 15 residues. CDR3 residues: CASSWRQGATDTQYF. CDR3 nucleotides: TGTGCCAGCAGCTGGAGACAGGGGGCAACAGATACGCAGTATTTT.

In this sample, this clonotype turned up a few times. Here the CDR3 DNA reads TGCGCCAGCAGCTCCCCTCTGGCGGGGACATACACCGGGGAGCTGTTTTTT. This codes for CASSSPLAGTYTGELFF. V usage is TRBV5-1 and J usage is TRBJ2-2; either TRBD1 or TRBD2 may supply D (6 bases each). Trimming pared 3 bases from V and 3 bases from J, leaving 18 bases between. The CDR3 is made up of 17 amino acids. Germline V gives CDR1 SGHRS, CDR2 YFSETQ.